This T cell receptor beta chain appears in the sequencing data of a study of T cell responses to AZD1222 COVID-19 vaccine. Study-level findings and limits: Repertoires were obtained only post-peak T cell response. The sample set comprised mostly white British donors with more females, and clonal diversity was possibly underestimated.

Here immunoSEQ multiplex PCR was the method, and the copy in TCRdb shows in-frame clones only, minus some. The table has about 100,000 clones, about 88% seen once; the top ten hold 2.5% to 3.5%. The germline CDR1 and CDR2 sequences are SGHRS and YFSETQ. This CDR3 region has 14 residues. Trimming at V came to 3 bases and at J to 7 bases, leaving 4 bases not matched to a gene. Details on this clone: Its target is unknown. Other DNA sequences in the sample encode the same CDR3.

The receptor's source is an adult in good health. The input for sequencing was peripheral blood, taken on day 0 of AZD1222 vaccination. The rearrangement links TRBV5-1 to TRBJ1-6; 7 bases align to TRBD1. This CDR3 reads CASSSGQTNSPLHF. For the CDR3, the DNA is TGCGCCAGCAGCTCGGGACAGACCAATTCACCCCTCCACTTT.